This T cell receptor (delta chain) was sequenced in a study of Vδ1+ human thymocytes. Sequences come from RNA converted to cDNA by reverse transcription. The CDR3 regions were amplified by multiplex PCR from V-gene primers to a constant-region primer. TCRdb reran clone calling via CATT on the multiplex PCR reads. Among more than 45,000 delta-chain clones listed, over 12% were seen once. Findings and caveats of the study: Thymic delta-chain repertoires held 20% to 25% Vdelta2 sequences and few Vdelta3, despite high sort purity. Thymic TRG and TRD repertoires appeared highly polyclonal. Donors shared many TRG clonotypes but few TRD clonotypes.

A word on this clone: Its antigen is unknown.

Germline-derived CDR1 and CDR2 are TSWWSYY and QGS. With 4 bases removed from V and 1 base from J, the gap between germline ends came to 10 bases. This CDR3 region has 14 residues. This clonotype originated in a girl less than two years old who had congenital heart surgery. The sample taken for sequencing was Vdelta1+ gamma-delta thymocytes from the thymus. Subset specified: FACS-sorted CD3+ TCRalphabeta- TCRVdelta1+ TCRVdelta2- thymocytes. The chain employs TRDV1 and TRDJ1; no clear D. The CDR3 DNA reads TGTGCTCTTGGGGGACTCCTCCGCACCGATAAACTCATCTTT. Protein product: CALGGLLRTDKLIF.